The source of this TCR beta chain is a study of shared clonotypes between healthy human individuals. Study findings and constraints: The study found lower generation probabilities in non-shared clonotypes than in those shared by all four donors.

Each cell subset's genomic DNA was divided evenly among several immunoSEQ plates. Produced via immunoSEQ multiplex PCR; TCRdb's table is partial and in-frame only. Of roughly 2,500,000 clones in the sample, 90% to 95% were seen once. Trimming took 1 base from V and 0 from J, leaving 8 bases between them. Germline V gives CDR1 SGHDT, CDR2 YYEEEE. CDR3 length equals 15 residues. Details on this clone: The antigen is unknown. This specimen includes other DNA sequences encoding the same CDR3.

This clonotype was sampled from a man aged 18-30 years in good health. Some clones in this sample may be carry-over from other donors' samples. The chain is built from TRBV5-6 and TRBJ2-4; maybe TRBD2 (5 bases). The sample taken for sequencing was naive CD4+ T cells from PBMCs. The sample's subset: CD45RA+ positively selected. The CDR3 region is CASSLLAGAKNIQYF. In DNA form, the CDR3 reads TGTGCCAGCAGCTTGCTTGCGGGAGCCAAAAACATTCAGTACTTC.